The rows below give T cell receptor beta chains drawn from one sample of a study of cytomegalovirus exposure and HLA in healthy donors. The table came from immunoSEQ multiplex PCR; TCRdb's copy has only in-frame clones and leaves some out. Of roughly 60,000 clones in the sample, about 80% were seen once. The sample consisted of PBMCs. These receptors originate from a woman between 40 and 50 years old in good health and CMV-seropositive. CDR3s include the opening cysteine and the closing phenylalanine or tryptophan. D genes are given only for firm matches. Some rows have no size entry. The others give once, few or many, or a class for an expanded clone.

D gene: .
J gene: TRBJ1-6
V gene: TRBV19
clone size: few
CDR3 DNA: TGTGCCAGTAGTGGACTCAAGGGGGGGGTAGGGTCACCCCTCCACTTT
CDR3 protein: CASSGLKGGVGSPLHF

D gene: .
J gene: TRBJ2-3
V gene: TRBV23-1
clone size: .
CDR3 DNA: TGCGCCAGCGGATTCCAGGGGAATACGCAGTATTTT
CDR3 protein: CASGFQGNTQYF

D gene: .
J gene: TRBJ2-3
V gene: TRBV1
clone size: .
CDR3 DNA: TGCACCAGCATCAGGCCGGAGCGGGGGGCCCCGTGTGGAGATACGCAGTATTTT
CDR3 protein: CTSIRPERGAPCGDTQYF

D gene: .
J gene: TRBJ2-5
V gene: TRBV9
clone size: .
CDR3 DNA: TGTGCCAGCAATCGGAAAGGGGTCCAAGAGACCCAGTACTTC
CDR3 protein: CASNRKGVQETQYF

D gene: .
J gene: TRBJ1-1
V gene: TRBV5-4
clone size: .
CDR3 DNA: TGTGCCAGCAGCTTGAATCCCCAGTCGAACACTGAAGCTTTCTTT
CDR3 protein: CASSLNPQSNTEAFF

D gene: TRBD2
J gene: TRBJ2-3
V gene: TRBV7-9
clone size: .
CDR3 DNA: TGTGCCAGCGGCCTCAAGCGGGGGCCCGATACGCAGTATTTT
CDR3 protein: CASGLKRGPDTQYF

D gene: .
J gene: TRBJ2-7
V gene: TRBV5-6
clone size: few
CDR3 DNA: TGTGCCAGCAGCTTGGCGACAGCATTGCAGTACTTC
CDR3 protein: CASSLATALQYF

D gene: TRBD1
J gene: TRBJ1-2
V gene: TRBV4-3
clone size: .
CDR3 DNA: TGCGCCAGCAGCCAGGGTACAGGGGGCTCAGACTATGGCTACACCTTC
CDR3 protein: CASSQGTGGSDYGYTF

D gene: TRBD1
J gene: TRBJ1-1
V gene: TRBV14
clone size: .
CDR3 DNA: TGTGCCAGCAGCACAGGGGGAAGCAGAACTGAAGCTTTCTTT
CDR3 protein: CASSTGGSRTEAFF

D gene: .
J gene: TRBJ2-3
V gene: TRBV7-9
clone size: .
CDR3 DNA: TGTGCCAGCAGCTTAGAGTTCCTAGCGCTCACAGATACGCAGTATTTT
CDR3 protein: CASSLEFLALTDTQYF

D gene: .
J gene: TRBJ1-2
V gene: TRBV6-5
clone size: .
CDR3 DNA: TGTGCCAGCACCAACCGGGGAGGGCGTTATGGCTACACCTTC
CDR3 protein: CASTNRGGRYGYTF

D gene: TRBD1
J gene: TRBJ1-2
V gene: TRBV30
clone size: .
CDR3 DNA: TGTGCCTTCCGGGACAGGGTCGCCTATGGCTACACCTTC
CDR3 protein: CAFRDRVAYGYTF

D gene: .
J gene: TRBJ1-2
V gene: TRBV5-4
clone size: .
CDR3 DNA: TGTGCCAGCAGCTTTAGAGGTGGGAGCGGCTACACCTTC
CDR3 protein: CASSFRGGSGYTF

D gene: .
J gene: TRBJ1-1
V gene: TRBV19
clone size: .
CDR3 DNA: TGTGCCAGTAGCGGACAGCTGAACACTGAAGCTTTCTTT
CDR3 protein: CASSGQLNTEAFF

D gene: TRBD1
J gene: TRBJ2-7
V gene: TRBV5-4
clone size: .
CDR3 DNA: TGTGCCAGCAGCCCGAGGGACAGGTCCTACGAGCAGTACTTC
CDR3 protein: CASSPRDRSYEQYF

D gene: .
J gene: TRBJ2-1
V gene: TRBV2
clone size: .
CDR3 DNA: TGTGCCAGCAGTGTTTTGGGGGCCTCCTACAATGAGCAGTTCTTC
CDR3 protein: CASSVLGASYNEQFF

D gene: .
J gene: TRBJ2-3
V gene: TRBV19
clone size: .
CDR3 DNA: TGTGCCAGTAGGCGGGATCGCACGGATACGCAGTATTTT
CDR3 protein: CASRRDRTDTQYF

D gene: .
J gene: TRBJ2-5
V gene: TRBV6-5
clone size: few
CDR3 DNA: TGTGCCAGCAGTTTATGGAGAGGCAATACTCAAGAGACCCAGTACTTC
CDR3 protein: CASSLWRGNTQETQYF

D gene: .
J gene: TRBJ2-3
V gene: TRBV7-6
clone size: .
CDR3 DNA: TGTGCCACCCACGATGGGGAGTCGCAGTATTTT
CDR3 protein: CATHDGESQYF

D gene: .
J gene: TRBJ1-1
V gene: TRBV4-1
clone size: few
CDR3 DNA: TGCGCCAGCAGCCTAAATCCCCTGAACACTGAAGCTTTCTTT
CDR3 protein: CASSLNPLNTEAFF

D gene: .
J gene: TRBJ1-1
V gene: TRBV7-9
clone size: .
CDR3 DNA: TGTGCCAGCAGCTCGACAGCCCTAGCTTTCTTT
CDR3 protein: CASSSTALAFF

D gene: TRBD1
J gene: TRBJ1-2
V gene: TRBV7-9
clone size: .
CDR3 DNA: TGTGCCAGCAGCTTACAGGGGGACAACTATGGCTACACCTTC
CDR3 protein: CASSLQGDNYGYTF

D gene: .
J gene: TRBJ2-5
V gene: TRBV4-3
clone size: .
CDR3 DNA: TGCGCCAGCAGCCAAGATATGGGGTTCGGGGAGCAGTACTTC
CDR3 protein: CASSQDMGFGEQYF

D gene: .
J gene: TRBJ1-4
V gene: TRBV7-9
clone size: .
CDR3 DNA: TGTGCCAGCAGCTCCTCCCCTGAAAAACTGTTTTTT
CDR3 protein: CASSSSPEKLFF

D gene: .
J gene: TRBJ1-1
V gene: TRBV7-9
clone size: once
CDR3 DNA: TGTGCCAGCAGCTTGAGGGAGCGCCAAGGCGGCGCTTTCTTT
CDR3 protein: CASSLRERQGGAFF

D gene: TRBD1
J gene: TRBJ1-1
V gene: TRBV5-1
clone size: few
CDR3 DNA: TGCGCCAGCAGCTTGAGTCAGGGGGGCGCTTTCTTT
CDR3 protein: CASSLSQGGAFF

D gene: .
J gene: TRBJ1-1
V gene: TRBV19
clone size: .
CDR3 DNA: TGTGCCAGTAGTATGGTGGCAGGAGGAGCTTTCTTT
CDR3 protein: CASSMVAGGAFF

D gene: TRBD2
J gene: TRBJ2-3
V gene: TRBV5-1
clone size: .
CDR3 DNA: TGCGCCAGCAGCTTCAGCGGGGGAGCAGATACGCAGTATTTT
CDR3 protein: CASSFSGGADTQYF

D gene: .
J gene: TRBJ2-7
V gene: TRBV7-9
clone size: .
CDR3 DNA: TGTGCCAGCAGCCTAACGGCCTACGAGCAGTACTTC
CDR3 protein: CASSLTAYEQYF

D gene: TRBD1
J gene: TRBJ1-6
V gene: TRBV11-2
clone size: .
CDR3 DNA: TGTGCCAGCAGCTTCGGGACAGAGAATTCACCCCTCCACTTT
CDR3 protein: CASSFGTENSPLHF

D gene: .
J gene: TRBJ2-3
V gene: TRBV27
clone size: .
CDR3 DNA: TGTGCCAGCAGTTTCGATAGGGGACTCCAACCCGAATTC
CDR3 protein: CASSFDRGLQPEF

D gene: TRBD1
J gene: TRBJ1-3
V gene: TRBV5-1
clone size: few
CDR3 DNA: TGCGCCAGCAGCGCCGGGACAGGGTTCTCTGGAAACACCATATATTTT
CDR3 protein: CASSAGTGFSGNTIYF

D gene: TRBD1
J gene: TRBJ2-7
V gene: TRBV5-4
clone size: .
CDR3 DNA: TGTGCCAGCAGCTTCGCCCCGGGACAGGGAAGCTACGAGCAGTACTTC
CDR3 protein: CASSFAPGQGSYEQYF

D gene: .
J gene: TRBJ2-7
V gene: TRBV5-1
clone size: .
CDR3 DNA: TGCGCCAGCAGCGGCGGGGGCTCGTACGAGCAGTACTTC
CDR3 protein: CASSGGGSYEQYF

D gene: .
J gene: TRBJ2-4
V gene: TRBV30
clone size: .
CDR3 DNA: TGTGCCTGGAGTGTGCGGGCGGCCAAAAACATTCAGTACTTC
CDR3 protein: CAWSVRAAKNIQYF

D gene: .
J gene: TRBJ1-1
V gene: TRBV5-6
clone size: .
CDR3 DNA: TGTGCCAGCAGCTTATTGAATGTGAGGTACACTGAAGCTTTCTTT
CDR3 protein: CASSLLNVRYTEAFF

D gene: .
J gene: TRBJ2-2
V gene: TRBV14
clone size: .
CDR3 DNA: TGTGCCAGCAGCCCGATAGGTACTCCGGGCACCGGGGAGCTGTTTTTT
CDR3 protein: CASSPIGTPGTGELFF

D gene: TRBD2
J gene: TRBJ2-3
V gene: TRBV19
clone size: .
CDR3 DNA: TGTGCCAGTAGCCGAGCGGGGAGCACAGATACGCAGTATTTT
CDR3 protein: CASSRAGSTDTQYF

D gene: .
J gene: TRBJ1-3
V gene: TRBV11-2
clone size: once
CDR3 DNA: TGTGCCAGCAGCCCTATAAGGGGATCTGGAAACACCATATATTTT
CDR3 protein: CASSPIRGSGNTIYF

D gene: .
J gene: TRBJ2-5
V gene: TRBV5-6
clone size: .
CDR3 DNA: TGTGCCAGCAGCGGCGGGACGCACCAAGAGACCCAGTACTTC
CDR3 protein: CASSGGTHQETQYF

D gene: .
J gene: TRBJ2-1
V gene: TRBV7-9
clone size: .
CDR3 DNA: TGTGCCAGCAGCCCGAGGGCCAAGAGCTCCTACAATGAGCAGTTCTTC
CDR3 protein: CASSPRAKSSYNEQFF

D gene: TRBD1
J gene: TRBJ1-2
V gene: TRBV5-6
clone size: .
CDR3 DNA: TGTGCCAGCAGTTTAATTTCCGGGACAGCGGATGGCTACACCTTC
CDR3 protein: CASSLISGTADGYTF

D gene: TRBD2
J gene: TRBJ2-7
V gene: TRBV7-2
clone size: .
CDR3 DNA: TGTGCCAGCAGCGGGGGGACTAGCGGCTATACCTACGAGCAGTACTTC
CDR3 protein: CASSGGTSGYTYEQYF

D gene: TRBD1
J gene: TRBJ1-2
V gene: TRBV18
clone size: .
CDR3 DNA: TGTGCCAGCTCACCAGGGACAGGGGGCGACTATGGCTACACCTTC
CDR3 protein: CASSPGTGGDYGYTF

D gene: TRBD1
J gene: TRBJ1-1
V gene: TRBV27
clone size: .
CDR3 DNA: TGTGCCAGCAGTTTAAAAGGGGGCCGGGGCACTGAAGCTTTCTTT
CDR3 protein: CASSLKGGRGTEAFF

D gene: TRBD1
J gene: TRBJ1-1
V gene: TRBV7-9
clone size: .
CDR3 DNA: TGTGCCAGCAGCACTCGACAGGGCACTGAAGCTTTCTTT
CDR3 protein: CASSTRQGTEAFF

D gene: .
J gene: TRBJ1-2
V gene: TRBV6-1
clone size: .
CDR3 DNA: TGCGGGGGGAGAAATGGCTACACCTTC
CDR3 protein: CGGRNGYTF

D gene: .
J gene: TRBJ1-6
V gene: TRBV7-9
clone size: .
CDR3 DNA: TGTGCCAGCAGCTTACGAGGGAAGAAGGACTCACCCCTCCACTTT
CDR3 protein: CASSLRGKKDSPLHF

D gene: .
J gene: TRBJ2-7
V gene: TRBV11-3
clone size: few
CDR3 DNA: TGTGCCAGCAGCTTAGGTGGCAACGAGCAGTACTTC
CDR3 protein: CASSLGGNEQYF

D gene: TRBD1
J gene: TRBJ1-6
V gene: TRBV6-6
clone size: .
CDR3 DNA: TGTGCCAGCAGTTACTCGACGACAGGGGGTAATTCACCCCTCCACTTT
CDR3 protein: CASSYSTTGGNSPLHF

D gene: .
J gene: TRBJ1-4
V gene: TRBV11-2
clone size: .
CDR3 DNA: TGTGCCAGCAGCTTAGCGGGTTTGCGGCTGTTTTTT
CDR3 protein: CASSLAGLRLFF

D gene: TRBD2
J gene: TRBJ2-3
V gene: TRBV15
clone size: few
CDR3 DNA: TGTGCCACCAGCCCTCGACTAGCGGGGGGCACAGATACGCAGTATTTT
CDR3 protein: CATSPRLAGGTDTQYF

D gene: .
J gene: TRBJ1-6
V gene: TRBV9
clone size: .
CDR3 DNA: TGTGCCAGCAGCGTCTTGGCGACCAGACAGGTTAAAGCACCCCTCCACTTT
CDR3 protein: CASSVLATRQVKAPLHF

D gene: TRBD1
J gene: TRBJ1-2
V gene: TRBV19
clone size: .
CDR3 DNA: TGTGCCAGTACCCACAGGGGATCCTCCGATGGCTACACCTTC
CDR3 protein: CASTHRGSSDGYTF

D gene: TRBD1
J gene: TRBJ2-7
V gene: TRBV10-3
clone size: once
CDR3 DNA: TGTGCCATCACTTCGACAGGGGGATCCTACGAGCAGTACTTC
CDR3 protein: CAITSTGGSYEQYF

D gene: TRBD1
J gene: TRBJ1-1
V gene: TRBV19
clone size: .
CDR3 DNA: TGTGCCAGTAGTCTCCTCTCGACAGGGAGCCCTGAAGCTTTCTTT
CDR3 protein: CASSLLSTGSPEAFF

D gene: TRBD1
J gene: TRBJ2-2
V gene: TRBV14
clone size: .
CDR3 DNA: TGTGCCAGCAGCCCTATCGGGACAGGGAGAACCGGGGAGCTGTTTTTT
CDR3 protein: CASSPIGTGRTGELFF